This entry is about one T cell receptor (beta chain). The V and J ends lost 8 bases and 0 bases, in that order; junction bases with no gene match: 9. CDR3 length: 16 residues. CDR1 LNHDA and CDR2 SQIVND come from the germline V gene (reference sequence). The record originates from a study of somatic mutations in cytotoxic T cells in rheumatoid arthritis. Profiling relied on immunoSEQ multiplex PCR, and the TCRdb table lists in-frame clones only, not all of them. Seen here are 20,000 to 25,000 clones, about 82% observed once, and the top ten hold under 20%. The chain employs TRBV19 and TRBJ1-5, with TRBD1 identical over 8 bases. The clonotype originates from a woman in her forties or fifties in good health. The sequencing sample was made of CD8+ T cells sorted from blood. In DNA form, the CDR3 reads TGTGCCAGTGGACAGGGCCGATATTATAGCAATCAGCCCCAGCATTTT. It codes for CASGQGRYYSNQPQHF.